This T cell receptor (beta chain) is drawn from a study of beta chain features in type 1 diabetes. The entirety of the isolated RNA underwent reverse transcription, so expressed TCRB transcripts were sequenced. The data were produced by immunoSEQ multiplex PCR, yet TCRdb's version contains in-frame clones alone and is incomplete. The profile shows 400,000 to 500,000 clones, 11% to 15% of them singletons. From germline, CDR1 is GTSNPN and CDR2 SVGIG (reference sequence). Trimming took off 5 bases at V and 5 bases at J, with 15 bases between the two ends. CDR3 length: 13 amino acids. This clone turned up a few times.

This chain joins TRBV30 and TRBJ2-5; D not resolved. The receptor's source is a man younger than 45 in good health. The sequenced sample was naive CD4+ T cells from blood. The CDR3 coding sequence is TGTGCCTGGCAAACTTTAGTGGGCGAGACCCAGTACTTC. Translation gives CAWQTLVGETQYF.